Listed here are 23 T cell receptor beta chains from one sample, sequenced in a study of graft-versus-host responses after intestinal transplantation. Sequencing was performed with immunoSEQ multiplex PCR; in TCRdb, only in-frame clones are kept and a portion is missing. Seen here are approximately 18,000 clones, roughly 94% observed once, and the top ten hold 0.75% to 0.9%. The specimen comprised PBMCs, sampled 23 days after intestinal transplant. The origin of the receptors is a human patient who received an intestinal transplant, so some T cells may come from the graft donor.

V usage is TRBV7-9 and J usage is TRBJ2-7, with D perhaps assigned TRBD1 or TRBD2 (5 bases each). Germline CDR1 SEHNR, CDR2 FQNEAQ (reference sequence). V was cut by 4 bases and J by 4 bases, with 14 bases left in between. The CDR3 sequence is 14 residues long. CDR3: CASSYPGPPYEQYF. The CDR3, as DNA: TGTGCCAGCAGCTACCCGGGACCGCCGTACGAGCAGTACTTC.

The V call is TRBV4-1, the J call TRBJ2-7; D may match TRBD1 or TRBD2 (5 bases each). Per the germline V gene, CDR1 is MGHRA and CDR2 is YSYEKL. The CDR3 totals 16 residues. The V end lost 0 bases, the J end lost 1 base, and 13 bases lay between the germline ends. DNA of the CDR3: TGCGCCAGCAGCCAAGACGGGAAGACAGCTTCCTACGAGCAGTACTTC. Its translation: CASSQDGKTASYEQYF.

In DNA, the CDR3 is TGCGCCAGCAGCTATAGCGGGAGGGCGAACGAGCAGTACTTC. Amino acid sequence: CASSYSGRANEQYF. The rearrangement uses TRBV4-1 and TRBJ2-7; 11 nucleotides align to TRBD2. This CDR3 spans 14 amino acids. The V gene end was trimmed by 5 bases and the J gene end by 5 bases; junction bases not matched to a gene: 5. The V gene's germline CDR1 is MGHRA and CDR2 YSYEKL.

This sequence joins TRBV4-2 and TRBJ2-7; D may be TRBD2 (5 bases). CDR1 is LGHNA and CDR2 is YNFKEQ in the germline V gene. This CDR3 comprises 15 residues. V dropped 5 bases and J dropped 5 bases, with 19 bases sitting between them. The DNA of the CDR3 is TGTGCCAGCAGCTTGGAGGAAGGGCCTTTCGACGAGCAGTACTTC. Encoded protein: CASSLEEGPFDEQYF.

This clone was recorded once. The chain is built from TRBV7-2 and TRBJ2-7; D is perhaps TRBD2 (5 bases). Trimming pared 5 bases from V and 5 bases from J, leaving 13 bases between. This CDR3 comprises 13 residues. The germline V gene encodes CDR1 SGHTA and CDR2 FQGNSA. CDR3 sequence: CASSPGESHEQYF. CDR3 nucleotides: TGTGCCAGCAGCCCCGGGGAGTCCCACGAGCAGTACTTC.

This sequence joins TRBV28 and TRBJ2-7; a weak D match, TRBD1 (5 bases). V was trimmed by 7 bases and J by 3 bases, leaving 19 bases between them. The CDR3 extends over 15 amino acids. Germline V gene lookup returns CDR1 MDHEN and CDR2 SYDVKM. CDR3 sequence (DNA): TGTGCCAGCACCCCAGGGATAGGATTAGGCTACGAGCAGTACTTC. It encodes CASTPGIGLGYEQYF.

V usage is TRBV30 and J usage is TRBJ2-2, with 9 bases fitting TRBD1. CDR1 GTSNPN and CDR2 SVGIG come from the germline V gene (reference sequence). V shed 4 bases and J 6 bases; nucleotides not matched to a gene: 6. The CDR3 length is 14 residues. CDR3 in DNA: TGTGCCTGGAACAGGGGGCTAGCGTCCGGGGAGCTGTTTTTT. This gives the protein CAWNRGLASGELFF.

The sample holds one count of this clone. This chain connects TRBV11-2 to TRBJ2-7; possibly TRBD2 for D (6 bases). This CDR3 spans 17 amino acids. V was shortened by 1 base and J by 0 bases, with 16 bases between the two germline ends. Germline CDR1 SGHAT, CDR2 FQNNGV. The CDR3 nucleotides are TGTGCCAGCAGCTTAGCGGGGAGTAGCGGACTCTCCTACGAGCAGTACTTC. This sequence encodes CASSLAGSSGLSYEQYF.

The DNA of the CDR3 is TGTGCCAGCAGTGAACCAGGGGATGGTGGCTACACCTTC. Its protein is CASSEPGDGGYTF. The chain joins TRBV25-1 to TRBJ1-2; D possibly corresponds to TRBD1 (6 bases). The V end was cut by 2 bases, the J end by 7 bases, with 11 bases between. CDR1 MGHDK and CDR2 SYGVNS come from the germline V gene. The CDR3 is 13 residues long.

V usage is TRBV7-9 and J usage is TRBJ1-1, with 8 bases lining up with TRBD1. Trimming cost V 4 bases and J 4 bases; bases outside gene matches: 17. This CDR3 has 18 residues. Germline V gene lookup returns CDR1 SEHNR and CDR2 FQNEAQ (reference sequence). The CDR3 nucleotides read TGTGCCAGCAGCTCTCCCCCGGACAGGGTTGGGGTCGCCACTGAAGCTTTCTTT. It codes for CASSSPPDRVGVATEAFF.

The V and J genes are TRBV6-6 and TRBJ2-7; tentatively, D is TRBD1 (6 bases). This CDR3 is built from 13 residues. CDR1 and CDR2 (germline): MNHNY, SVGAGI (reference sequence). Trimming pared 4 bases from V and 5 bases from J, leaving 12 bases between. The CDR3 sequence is CASSSRHRDEQYF. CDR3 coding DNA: TGTGCCAGCAGTTCCCGCCACAGGGACGAGCAGTACTTC.

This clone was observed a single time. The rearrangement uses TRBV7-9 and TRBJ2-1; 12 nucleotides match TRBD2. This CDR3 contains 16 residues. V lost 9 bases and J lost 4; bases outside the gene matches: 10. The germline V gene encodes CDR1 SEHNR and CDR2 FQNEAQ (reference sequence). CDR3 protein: CASTPTGTSGYNEQFF. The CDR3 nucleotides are TGTGCCAGTACCCCCACCGGGACTAGCGGGTACAATGAGCAGTTCTTC.

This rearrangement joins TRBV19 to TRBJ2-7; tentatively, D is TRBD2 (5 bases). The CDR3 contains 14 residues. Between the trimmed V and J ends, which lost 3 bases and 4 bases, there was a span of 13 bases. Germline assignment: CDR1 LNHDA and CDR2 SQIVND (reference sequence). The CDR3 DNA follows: TGTGCCAGTAGTATTCCTAGCCGAGATTACGAGCAGTACTTC. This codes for CASSIPSRDYEQYF.

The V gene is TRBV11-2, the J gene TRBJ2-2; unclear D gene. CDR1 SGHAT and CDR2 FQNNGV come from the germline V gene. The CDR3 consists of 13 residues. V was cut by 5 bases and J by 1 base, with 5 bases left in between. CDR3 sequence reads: CASSPGNTGELFF. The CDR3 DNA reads TGTGCCAGCAGCCCAGGGAACACCGGGGAGCTGTTTTTT.

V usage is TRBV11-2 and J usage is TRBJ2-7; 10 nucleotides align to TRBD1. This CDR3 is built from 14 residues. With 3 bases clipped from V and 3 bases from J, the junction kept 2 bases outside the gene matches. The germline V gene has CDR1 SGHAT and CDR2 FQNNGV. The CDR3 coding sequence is TGTGCCAGCAGCTTGTGGGACAGGGGCTACGAGCAGTACTTC. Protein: CASSLWDRGYEQYF. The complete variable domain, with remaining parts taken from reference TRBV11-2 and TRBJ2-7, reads EAGVAQSPRYKIIEKRQSVAFWCNPISGHATLYWYQQILGQGPKLLIQFQNNGVVDDSQLPKDRFSAERLKGVDSTLKIQPAKLEDSAVYLCASSLWDRGYEQYFGPGTRLTVT.

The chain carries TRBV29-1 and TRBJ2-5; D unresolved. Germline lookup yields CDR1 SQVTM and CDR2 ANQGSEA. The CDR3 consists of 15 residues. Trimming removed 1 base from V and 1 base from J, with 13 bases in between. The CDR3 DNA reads TGCAGCGTTGAAGGTACTGGTACATCCCAAGAGACCCAGTACTTC. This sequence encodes CSVEGTGTSQETQYF.

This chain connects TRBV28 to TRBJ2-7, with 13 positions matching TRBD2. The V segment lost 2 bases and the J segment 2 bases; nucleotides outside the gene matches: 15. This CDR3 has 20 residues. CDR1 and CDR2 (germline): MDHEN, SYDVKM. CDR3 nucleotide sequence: TGTGCCAGCAGTTTAAACGGGCAGAGGACTAGCGGGAGACCAACCTACGAGCAGTACTTC. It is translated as CASSLNGQRTSGRPTYEQYF.

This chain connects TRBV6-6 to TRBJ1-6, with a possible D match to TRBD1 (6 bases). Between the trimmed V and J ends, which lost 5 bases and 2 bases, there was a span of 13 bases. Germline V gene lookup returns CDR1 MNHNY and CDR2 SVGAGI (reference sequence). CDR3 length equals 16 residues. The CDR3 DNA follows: TGTGCCAGCAGTACTTCAGGGGCGGCCTATAATTCACCCCTCCACTTT. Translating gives CASSTSGAAYNSPLHF.

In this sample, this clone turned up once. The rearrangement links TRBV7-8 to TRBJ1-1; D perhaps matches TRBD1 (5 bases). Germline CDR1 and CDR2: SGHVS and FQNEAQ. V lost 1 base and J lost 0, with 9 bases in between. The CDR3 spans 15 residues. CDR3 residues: CASSLDGGMNTEAFF. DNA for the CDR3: TGTGCCAGCAGCTTAGATGGGGGTATGAACACTGAAGCTTTCTTT.

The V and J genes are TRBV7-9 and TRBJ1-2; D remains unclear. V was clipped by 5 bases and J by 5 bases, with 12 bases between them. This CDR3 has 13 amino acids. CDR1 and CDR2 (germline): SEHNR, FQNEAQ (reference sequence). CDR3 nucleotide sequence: TGTGCCAGCAGCCCAGAAGGTCTTTATGGCTACACCTTC. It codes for CASSPEGLYGYTF.

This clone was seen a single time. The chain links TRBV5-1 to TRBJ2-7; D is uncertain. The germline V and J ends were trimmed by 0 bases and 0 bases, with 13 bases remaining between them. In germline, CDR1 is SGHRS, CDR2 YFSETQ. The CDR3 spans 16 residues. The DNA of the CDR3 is TGCGCCAGCAGCTTGGCCTATGGGCTGAGCTCCTACGAGCAGTACTTC. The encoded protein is CASSLAYGLSSYEQYF.

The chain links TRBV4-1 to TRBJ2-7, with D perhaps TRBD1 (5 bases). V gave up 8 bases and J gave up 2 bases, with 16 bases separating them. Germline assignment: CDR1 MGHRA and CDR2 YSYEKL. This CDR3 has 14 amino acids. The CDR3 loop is CASGEQVLTYEQYF. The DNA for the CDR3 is TGCGCCAGCGGAGAACAGGTCCTCACCTACGAGCAGTACTTC.

The CDR3 region is CATSRTGGSYEQYF. The CDR3 DNA is TGTGCCACATCCCGGACAGGGGGTTCCTACGAGCAGTACTTC. V gene TRBV28 combines with J gene TRBJ2-5; 10 bases agree with TRBD1. The J call may not be correct, given that the DNA end is closer to TRBJ2-7. Per the germline V gene, CDR1 is MDHEN and CDR2 is SYDVKM. The CDR3 is made up of 14 amino acids.